Each of the 14 T cell receptor beta chains below was sequenced from the same sample in a study of T cell responses to AZD1222 COVID-19 vaccine. Profiling relied on immunoSEQ multiplex PCR, and the TCRdb table lists in-frame clones only, not all of them. The table records tens of thousands of clones, nearly 90% of them present only once. The sequenced sample was peripheral blood, obtained 28 days after the second AZD1222 dose. Receptor source: an adult who received the AZD1222 COVID-19 vaccine.

The chain's CDR3 is CASSRSDSPENTIYF. The CDR3 DNA sequence: TGTGCCAGCAGCCGATCCGACAGCCCTGAAAACACCATATATTTT. The chain combines TRBV5-5 with TRBJ1-3; D possibly corresponds to TRBD1 (5 bases). Germline V gene data show CDR1 as SGHKS and CDR2 as YYEKEE (reference sequence). V dropped 4 bases and J dropped 6 bases, with 17 bases sitting between them. CDR3 length: 15 residues.

The rearrangement uses TRBV9 and TRBJ1-2, with 8 bases identical to TRBD1. Germline V gene sequence: CDR1 SGDLS, CDR2 YYNGEE. Trimming cost V 0 bases and J 4 bases; bases outside gene matches: 5. The CDR3 contains 15 residues. In nucleotides, the CDR3 is TGTGCCAGCAGCGTAGGACAGGGGTGGAGCTATGGCTACACCTTC. Its protein product is CASSVGQGWSYGYTF.

J is TRBJ1-6 and V is TRBV9; D remains unclear. The V gene's germline CDR1 is SGDLS and CDR2 YYNGEE. The CDR3 has 18 residues. V was cut by 3 bases and J by 4 bases, with 20 bases left in between. The CDR3 region is CASSDPGGFGVYNSPLHF. The CDR3 region has the DNA TGTGCCAGCAGCGACCCAGGAGGGTTCGGGGTATATAATTCACCCCTCCACTTT.

The rearrangement links TRBV19 to TRBJ1-5; TRBD1 aligns across 7 bases. Trimming removed 8 bases from V and 6 bases from J; junction bases left unmatched: 7. The CDR3 is made up of 13 amino acids. The germline CDR1 and CDR2 sequences are LNHDA and SQIVND (reference sequence). CDR3 sequence reads: CASADRAGQPQHF. CDR3 nucleotides: TGTGCCAGTGCCGACAGGGCGGGTCAGCCCCAGCATTTT.

This chain links TRBV18 with TRBJ1-1, with no clear D. Trimming cost V 5 bases and J 0 bases, with 16 bases left between them. This CDR3 region has 16 residues. Germline lookup yields CDR1 KGHSH and CDR2 LQKENI. CDR3 residues: CASSTSILGVNTEAFF. CDR3 bases: TGTGCCAGCTCAACCTCGATTTTAGGAGTGAACACTGAAGCTTTCTTT.

V gene TRBV10-3 combines with J gene TRBJ2-4, with D unresolved. The length of the CDR3 is 16 residues. Germline assignment: CDR1 ENHRY and CDR2 SYGVKD. The V end lost 2 bases, the J end lost 1 base, and 12 bases lay between the germline ends. The CDR3 DNA follows: TGTGCCATCAGTGAGAGTGGCGAGAAGGCCAAAAACATTCAGTACTTC. Translating gives CAISESGEKAKNIQYF.

This clone showed up just once. V is TRBV24-1 and J is TRBJ2-3; 9 bases are a match to TRBD1. Germline values: CDR1 KGHDR, CDR2 SFDVKD. The V gene end was trimmed by 7 bases and the J gene end by 4 bases; junction bases not matched to a gene: 17. CDR3 length equals 18 residues. The CDR3 DNA is TGTGCCACCAGCCAACCGACCTCCGGGACAGGGTTTGCAGATACGCAGTATTTT. Protein: CATSQPTSGTGFADTQYF.

The chain joins TRBV12-3 or TRBV12-4 to TRBJ2-2; D ambiguous. Between the trimmed V and J ends, which lost 5 bases and 4 bases, there was a span of 8 bases. The length of the CDR3 is 13 residues. CDR3 sequence: CASSPVATGELFF. CDR3 DNA sequence: TGTGCCAGCAGTCCTGTCGCCACCGGGGAGCTGTTTTTT.

V usage is TRBV4-3 and J usage is TRBJ1-1; TRBD1 matches at 7 bases. This CDR3 contains 14 residues. Germline-derived CDR1 and CDR2 are LGHNA and YSLEER. The trim removed 4 bases at V and 3 bases at J, leaving 5 bases unmatched. The CDR3 here is CASSPGGKDTEAFF. The CDR3 nucleotides read TGCGCCAGCAGCCCAGGGGGTAAGGACACTGAAGCTTTCTTT.

This chain joins TRBV1 and TRBJ2-7. TRBV1 is designated a pseudogene. The CDR3 covers 15 residues. The CDR3 protein is CTSSPLLQEFYEQYV. CDR3 nucleotide sequence: TGCACCAGCAGCCCCCTCCTACAAGAGTTCTACGAGCAGTACGTC.

This clone occurred once. The rearrangement links TRBV24-1 to TRBJ1-1, with D maybe TRBD1 (6 bases). CDR1 is KGHDR, CDR2 SFDVKD, per germline. The CDR3 loop spans 13 amino acids. V was clipped by 4 bases and J by 7 bases, with 12 bases between them. CDR3 nucleotide sequence: TGTGCCACCAGTGAAGGGGGGCGGAGTGAAGCTTTCTTT. It is translated as CATSEGGRSEAFF.

The chain carries TRBV5-1 and TRBJ2-2; 9 bases fit TRBD2. CDR1 and CDR2 (germline): SGHRS, YFSETQ. The CDR3 covers 16 residues. V gave up 0 bases and J gave up 7 bases; unmatched junction bases: 7. Here the CDR3 reads CASSLEGSGRLGELFF. Here the CDR3 DNA reads TGCGCCAGCAGCTTGGAAGGTAGCGGGAGACTCGGGGAGCTGTTTTTT.

This sequence joins TRBV21-1 and TRBJ2-7; the table's D call of TRBD2 was not tested on the DNA. TRBV21-1 has pseudogene status. This CDR3 is 16 amino acids long. The CDR3 spells CASSGLRRVSSYEQYV. The CDR3 nucleotides are TGTGCCAGCAGCGGATTAAGGAGGGTTTCCTCCTACGAGCAGTACGTC.

The chain carries TRBV7-9 and TRBJ1-2; 9 bases match TRBD1. Unmatched junction bases numbered 7, after V lost 5 bases and J lost 9 bases. This CDR3 has 13 amino acids. Germline lookup yields CDR1 SEHNR and CDR2 FQNEAQ (reference sequence). The CDR3 coding sequence is TGTGCCAGCAGCCCATGGGACAGGGAACGCTACACCTTC. It is translated as CASSPWDRERYTF. Full variable domain (remainder filled in from reference TRBV7-9 and TRBJ1-2): DTGVSQNPRHKITKRGQNVTFRCDPISEHNRLYWYRQTLGQGPEFLTYFQNEAQLEKSRLLSDRFSAERPKGSFSTLEIQRTEQGDSAMYLCASSPWDRERYTFGSGTRLTVV.